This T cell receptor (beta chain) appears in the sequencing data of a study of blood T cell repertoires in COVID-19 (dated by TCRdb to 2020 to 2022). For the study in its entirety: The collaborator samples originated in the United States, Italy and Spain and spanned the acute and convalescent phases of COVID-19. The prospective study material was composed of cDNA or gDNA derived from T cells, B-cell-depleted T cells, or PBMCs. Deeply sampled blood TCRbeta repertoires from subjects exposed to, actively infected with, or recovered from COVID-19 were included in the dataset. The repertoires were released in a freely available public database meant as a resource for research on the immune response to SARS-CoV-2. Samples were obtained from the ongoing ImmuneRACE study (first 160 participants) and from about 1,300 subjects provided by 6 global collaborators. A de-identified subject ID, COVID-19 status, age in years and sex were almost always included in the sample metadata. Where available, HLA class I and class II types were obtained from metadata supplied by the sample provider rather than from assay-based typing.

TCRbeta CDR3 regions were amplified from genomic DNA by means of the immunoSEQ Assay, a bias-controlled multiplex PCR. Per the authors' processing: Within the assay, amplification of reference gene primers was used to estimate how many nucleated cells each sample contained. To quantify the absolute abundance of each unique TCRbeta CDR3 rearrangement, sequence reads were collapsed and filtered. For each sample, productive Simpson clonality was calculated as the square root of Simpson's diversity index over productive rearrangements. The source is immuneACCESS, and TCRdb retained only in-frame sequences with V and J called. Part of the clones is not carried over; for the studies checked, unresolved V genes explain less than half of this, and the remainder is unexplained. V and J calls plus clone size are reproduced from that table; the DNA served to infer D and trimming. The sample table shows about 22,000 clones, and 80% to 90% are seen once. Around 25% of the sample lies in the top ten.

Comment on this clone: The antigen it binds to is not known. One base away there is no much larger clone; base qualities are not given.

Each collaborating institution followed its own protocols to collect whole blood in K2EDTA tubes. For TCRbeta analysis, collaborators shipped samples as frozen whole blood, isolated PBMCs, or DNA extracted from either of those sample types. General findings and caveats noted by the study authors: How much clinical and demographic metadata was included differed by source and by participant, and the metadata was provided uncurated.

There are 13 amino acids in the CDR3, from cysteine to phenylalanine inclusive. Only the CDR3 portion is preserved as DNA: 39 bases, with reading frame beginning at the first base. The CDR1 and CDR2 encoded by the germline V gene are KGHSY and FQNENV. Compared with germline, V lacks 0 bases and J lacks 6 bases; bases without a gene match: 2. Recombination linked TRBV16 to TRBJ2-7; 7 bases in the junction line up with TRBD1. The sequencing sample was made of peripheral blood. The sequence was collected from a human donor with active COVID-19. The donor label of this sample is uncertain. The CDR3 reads CASSQSTGTEQYF. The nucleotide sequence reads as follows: TGTGCCAGCAGCCAATCGACAGGGACCGAGCAGTACTTC. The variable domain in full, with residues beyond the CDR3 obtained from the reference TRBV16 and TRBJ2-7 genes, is GEEVAQTPKHLVRGEGQKAKLYCAPIKGHSYVFWYQQVLKNEFKFLISFQNENVFDETGMPKERFSAKCLPNSPCSLEIQATKLEDSAVYFCASSQSTGTEQYFGPGTRLTVT.